This record looks at one T cell receptor beta chain sequence and its context. The data were taken from a study of cytomegalovirus exposure and HLA in healthy donors. Overall study: There were roughly 80 million unique TCRs (from HLA-typed donors) in an early data release.

Each of the donors was a healthy bone marrow donor. Per germline, CDR1 SNHLY and CDR2 FYNNEI. Trimming took 4 bases from V and 1 from J, leaving 10 bases between them. The CDR3 covers 14 residues. The PCR contained 60 Vbeta and 13 Jbeta primers. Profiled with immunoSEQ multiplex PCR; TCRdb holds only in-frame clones, not every one. This sample has 90,000 or so clones; 69% occur once, and the top ten carry more than 2.5%. The chain has TRBV2 and TRBJ1-1, with D possibly being TRBD1 (5 bases). The sequencing input was PBMCs. The sequence derives from a man aged 50 to 60 in good health and CMV-seronegative. CDR3 DNA sequence: TGTGCCAGCAGTGTCCAAACAGGGAACACTGAAGCTTTCTTT. Protein product: CASSVQTGNTEAFF.